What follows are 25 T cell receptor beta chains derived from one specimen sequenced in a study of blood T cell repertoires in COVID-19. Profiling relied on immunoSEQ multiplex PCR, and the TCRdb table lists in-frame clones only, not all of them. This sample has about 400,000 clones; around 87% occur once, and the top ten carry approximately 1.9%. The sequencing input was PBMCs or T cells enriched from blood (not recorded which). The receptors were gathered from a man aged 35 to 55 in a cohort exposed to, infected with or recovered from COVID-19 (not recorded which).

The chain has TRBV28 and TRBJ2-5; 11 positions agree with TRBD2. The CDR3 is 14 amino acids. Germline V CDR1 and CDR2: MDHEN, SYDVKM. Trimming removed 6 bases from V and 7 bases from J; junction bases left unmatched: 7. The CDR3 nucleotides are TGTGCCAGCAGGGGGTCCGGGACTAGCGGGACCCAGTACTTC. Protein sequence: CASRGSGTSGTQYF.

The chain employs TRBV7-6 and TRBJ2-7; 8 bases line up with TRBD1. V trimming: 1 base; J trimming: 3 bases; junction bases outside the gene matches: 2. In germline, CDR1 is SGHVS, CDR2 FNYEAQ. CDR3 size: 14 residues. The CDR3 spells CASSLDDRGYEQYF. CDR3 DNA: TGTGCCAGCAGCTTAGACGACAGGGGCTACGAGCAGTACTTC.

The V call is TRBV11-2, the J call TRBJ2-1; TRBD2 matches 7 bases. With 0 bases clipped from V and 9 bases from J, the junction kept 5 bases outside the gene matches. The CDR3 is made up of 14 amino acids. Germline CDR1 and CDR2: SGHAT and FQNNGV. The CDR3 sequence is CASSLDALALEQFF. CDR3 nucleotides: TGTGCCAGCAGCTTAGATGCACTAGCGCTTGAGCAGTTCTTC.

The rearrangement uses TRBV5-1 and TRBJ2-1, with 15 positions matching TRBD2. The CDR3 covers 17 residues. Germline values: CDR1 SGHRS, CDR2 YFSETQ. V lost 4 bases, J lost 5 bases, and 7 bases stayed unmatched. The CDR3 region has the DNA TGCGCCAGCAGCCCTGGGACTAGCGGGAGGTTTAACAATGAGCAGTTCTTC. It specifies CASSPGTSGRFNNEQFF. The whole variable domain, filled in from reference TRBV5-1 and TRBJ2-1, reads KAGVTQTPRYLIKTRGQQVTLSCSPISGHRSVSWYQQTPGQGLQFLFEYFSETQRNKGNFPGRFSGRQFSNSRSEMNVSTLELGDSALYLCASSPGTSGRFNNEQFFGPGTRLTVL.

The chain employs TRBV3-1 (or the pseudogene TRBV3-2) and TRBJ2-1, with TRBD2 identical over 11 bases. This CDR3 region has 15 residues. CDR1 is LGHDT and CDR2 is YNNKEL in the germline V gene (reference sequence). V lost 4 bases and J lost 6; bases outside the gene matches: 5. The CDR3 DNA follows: TGTGCCAGCAGCCTAAGGACTAGCGGGCTCAATGAGCAGTTCTTC. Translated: CASSLRTSGLNEQFF.

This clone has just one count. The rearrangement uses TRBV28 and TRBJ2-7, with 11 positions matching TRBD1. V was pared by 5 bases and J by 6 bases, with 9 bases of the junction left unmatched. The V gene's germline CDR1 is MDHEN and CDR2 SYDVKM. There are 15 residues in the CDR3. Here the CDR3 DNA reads TGTGCCAGCAGTATCGGGACAGGGGGTAGAGTCGAGCAGTACTTC. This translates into CASSIGTGGRVEQYF.

The CDR3, as DNA: TGTGCCAGCAGCCCACTAGCGGTCAAGAGCTACAATGAGCAGTTCTTC. Protein sequence: CASSPLAVKSYNEQFF. The chain recombines TRBV14 with TRBJ2-1; 8 nucleotides line up with TRBD2. Per germline, CDR1 SGHDN and CDR2 FVKESK. CDR3 length: 16 residues. Germline trimming cut 4 bases from V and 3 bases from J; bases unmatched to any gene: 8.

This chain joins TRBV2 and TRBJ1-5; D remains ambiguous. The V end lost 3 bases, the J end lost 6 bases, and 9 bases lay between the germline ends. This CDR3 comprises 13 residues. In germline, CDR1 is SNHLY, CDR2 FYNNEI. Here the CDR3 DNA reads TGTGCCAGCAGTGACCGGGATGCTCAGCCCCAGCATTTT. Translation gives CASSDRDAQPQHF.

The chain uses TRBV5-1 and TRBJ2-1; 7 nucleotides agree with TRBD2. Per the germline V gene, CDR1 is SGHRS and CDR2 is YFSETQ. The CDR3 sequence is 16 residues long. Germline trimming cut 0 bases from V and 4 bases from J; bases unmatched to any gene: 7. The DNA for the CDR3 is TGCGCCAGCAGCTTGGCCGGGGAAGCGGGATACAATGAGCAGTTCTTC. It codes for CASSLAGEAGYNEQFF. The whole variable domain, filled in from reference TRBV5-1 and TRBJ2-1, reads KAGVTQTPRYLIKTRGQQVTLSCSPISGHRSVSWYQQTPGQGLQFLFEYFSETQRNKGNFPGRFSGRQFSNSRSEMNVSTLELGDSALYLCASSLAGEAGYNEQFFGPGTRLTVL.

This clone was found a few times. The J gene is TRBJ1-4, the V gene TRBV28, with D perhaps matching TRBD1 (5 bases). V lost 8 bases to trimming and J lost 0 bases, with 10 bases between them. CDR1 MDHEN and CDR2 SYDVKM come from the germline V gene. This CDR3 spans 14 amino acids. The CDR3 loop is CASEGAATNEKLFF. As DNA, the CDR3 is TGTGCCAGCGAAGGGGCAGCAACTAATGAAAAACTGTTTTTT.

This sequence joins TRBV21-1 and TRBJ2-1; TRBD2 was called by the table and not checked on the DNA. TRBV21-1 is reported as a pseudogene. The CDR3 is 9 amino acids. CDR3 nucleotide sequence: TGTGCCAGACGGAATGAGCAGTTCTTC. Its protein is CARRNEQFF.

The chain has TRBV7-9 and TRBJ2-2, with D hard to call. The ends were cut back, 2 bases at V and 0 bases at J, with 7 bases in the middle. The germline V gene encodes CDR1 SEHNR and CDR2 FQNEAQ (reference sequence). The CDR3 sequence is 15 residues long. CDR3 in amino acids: CASSLLSSNTGELFF. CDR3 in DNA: TGTGCCAGCAGCTTACTCAGTTCGAACACCGGGGAGCTGTTTTTT.

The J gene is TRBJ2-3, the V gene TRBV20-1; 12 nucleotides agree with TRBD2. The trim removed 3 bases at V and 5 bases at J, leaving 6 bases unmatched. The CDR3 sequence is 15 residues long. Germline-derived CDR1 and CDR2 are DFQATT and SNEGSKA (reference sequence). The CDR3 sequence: CSASLSSGRGDTQYF. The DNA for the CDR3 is TGCAGTGCTAGTTTGTCTAGCGGGAGGGGAGATACGCAGTATTTT.

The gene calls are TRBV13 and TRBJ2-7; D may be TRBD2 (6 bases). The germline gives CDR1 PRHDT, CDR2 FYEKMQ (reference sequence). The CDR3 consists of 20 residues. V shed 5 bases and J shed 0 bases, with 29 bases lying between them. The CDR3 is CASSKNAGLQGAGSSYEQYF. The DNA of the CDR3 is TGTGCCAGCAGCAAAAACGCGGGGCTCCAGGGAGCCGGAAGCTCCTACGAGCAGTACTTC.

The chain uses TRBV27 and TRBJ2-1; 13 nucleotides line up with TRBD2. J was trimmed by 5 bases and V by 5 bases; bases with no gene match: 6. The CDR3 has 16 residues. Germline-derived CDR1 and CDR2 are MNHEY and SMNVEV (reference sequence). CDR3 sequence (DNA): TGTGCCAGCAGTAAAACTAGCGGGAGGGCCGACAATGAGCAGTTCTTC. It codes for CASSKTSGRADNEQFF.

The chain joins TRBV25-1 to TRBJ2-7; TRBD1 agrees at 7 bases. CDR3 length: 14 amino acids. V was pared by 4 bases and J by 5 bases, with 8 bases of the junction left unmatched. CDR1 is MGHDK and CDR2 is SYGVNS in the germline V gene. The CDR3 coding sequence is TGTGCCAGCAGTGGACCGGGACAGCGCAACGAGCAGTACTTC. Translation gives CASSGPGQRNEQYF.

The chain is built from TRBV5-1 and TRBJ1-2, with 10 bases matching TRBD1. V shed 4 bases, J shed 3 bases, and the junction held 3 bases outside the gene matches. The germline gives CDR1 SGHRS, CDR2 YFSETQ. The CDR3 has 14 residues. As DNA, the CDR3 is TGCGCCAGCAGCAGGGACAGGGGTTACTATGGCTACACCTTC. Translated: CASSRDRGYYGYTF.

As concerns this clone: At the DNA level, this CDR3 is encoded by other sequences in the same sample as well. The CDR3 region is CASSQTSGSYNEQFF. The CDR3 DNA follows: TGTGCCAGCAGCCAAACTAGCGGCTCCTACAATGAGCAGTTCTTC. The chain recombines TRBV3-1 (or the pseudogene TRBV3-2) with TRBJ2-1; 8 bases match TRBD2. Trimming cost V 2 bases and J 0 bases; bases outside gene matches: 0. CDR3 length: 15 residues. CDR1 LGHDT and CDR2 YNNKEL come from the germline V gene (reference sequence).

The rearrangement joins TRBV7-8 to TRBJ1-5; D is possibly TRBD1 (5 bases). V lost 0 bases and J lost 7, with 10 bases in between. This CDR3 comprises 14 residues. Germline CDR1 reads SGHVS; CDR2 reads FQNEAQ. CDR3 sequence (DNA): TGTGCCAGCAGCTTAGCAGGGGCAGTCCAGCCCCAGCATTTT. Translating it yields CASSLAGAVQPQHF.

The CDR3 region has the DNA TGTGCCAGCATGAGGGTTTTGAGGTACGAGCAGTACTTC. This encodes CASMRVLRYEQYF. The rearrangement uses TRBV28 and TRBJ2-7; D perhaps matches TRBD2 (5 bases). This CDR3 spans 13 amino acids. The V end lost 7 bases, the J end lost 4 bases, and 14 bases lay between the germline ends. CDR1 is MDHEN, CDR2 SYDVKM, per germline.

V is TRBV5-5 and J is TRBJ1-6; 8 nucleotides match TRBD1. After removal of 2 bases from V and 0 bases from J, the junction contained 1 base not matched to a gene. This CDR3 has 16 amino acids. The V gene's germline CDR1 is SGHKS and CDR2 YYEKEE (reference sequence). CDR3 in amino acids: CASSLGTGSYNSPLHF. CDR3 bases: TGTGCCAGCAGCTTAGGGACAGGCTCCTATAATTCACCCCTCCACTTT.

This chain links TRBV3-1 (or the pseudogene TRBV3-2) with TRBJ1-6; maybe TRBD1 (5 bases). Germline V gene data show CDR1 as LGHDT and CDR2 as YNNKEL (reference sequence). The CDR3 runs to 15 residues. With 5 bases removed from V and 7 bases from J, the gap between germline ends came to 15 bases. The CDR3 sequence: CASSADTQGNSPLHF. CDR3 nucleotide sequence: TGTGCCAGCAGCGCGGACACGCAGGGCAATTCACCCCTCCACTTT.

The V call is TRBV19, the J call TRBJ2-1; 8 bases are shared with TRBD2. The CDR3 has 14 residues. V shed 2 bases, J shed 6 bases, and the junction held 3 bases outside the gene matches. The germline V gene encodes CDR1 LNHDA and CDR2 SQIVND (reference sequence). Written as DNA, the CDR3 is TGTGCCAGTAGTATATCAGGGACTAGCAATGAGCAGTTCTTC. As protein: CASSISGTSNEQFF.

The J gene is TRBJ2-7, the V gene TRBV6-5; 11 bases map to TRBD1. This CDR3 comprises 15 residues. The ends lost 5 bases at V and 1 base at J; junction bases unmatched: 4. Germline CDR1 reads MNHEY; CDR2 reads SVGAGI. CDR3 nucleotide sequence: TGTGCCAGCAGTCCGGACAGGGGGCGATCCTACGAGCAGTACTTC. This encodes CASSPDRGRSYEQYF.

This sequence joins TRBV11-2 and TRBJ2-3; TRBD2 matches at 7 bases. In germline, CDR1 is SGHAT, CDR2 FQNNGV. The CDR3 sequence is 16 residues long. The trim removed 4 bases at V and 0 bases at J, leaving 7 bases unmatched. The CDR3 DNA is TGTGCCAGCAGCTACCGGGCTAGCGGTAGCACAGATACGCAGTATTTT. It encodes CASSYRASGSTDTQYF. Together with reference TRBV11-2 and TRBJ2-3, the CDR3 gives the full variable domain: EAGVAQSPRYKIIEKRQSVAFWCNPISGHATLYWYQQILGQGPKLLIQFQNNGVVDDSQLPKDRFSAERLKGVDSTLKIQPAKLEDSAVYLCASSYRASGSTDTQYFGPGTRLTVL.